The 7 T cell receptor beta chains given below trace back to one sample, sequenced in a study of long-term antiretroviral therapy in people with HIV. immunoSEQ v3.0 was run at survey level. Clones were sequenced by immunoSEQ multiplex PCR, and TCRdb holds only the in-frame ones, with some missing. The sample holds 15,000 to 20,000 clones, 80% to 90% seen once. The sample consisted of unsorted PBMCs, taken 0.6 years after starting antiretroviral therapy. These receptors all come from a woman aged 18 to 35 with HIV.

V and J are TRBV6-4 and TRBJ1-2; unclear D gene. V was shortened by 3 bases and J by 6 bases, with 17 bases between the two germline ends. CDR3 length equals 15 residues. Germline V gene sequence: CDR1 MRHNA, CDR2 SNTAGT. The DNA of the CDR3 is TGTGCCAGCAGTGAGGGGAGTCACCGGCGCAATGGCTACACCTTC. Its translation: CASSEGSHRRNGYTF.

This chain joins TRBV19 and TRBJ1-1; TRBD1 matches at 7 bases. V was pared by 5 bases and J by 3 bases, with 12 bases of the junction left unmatched. This CDR3 contains 16 residues. Germline V CDR1 and CDR2: LNHDA, SQIVND (reference sequence). CDR3 nucleotide sequence: TGTGCCAGTAGTGCCCTCCCCGACAGGGCGTACACTGAAGCTTTCTTT. Its translation: CASSALPDRAYTEAFF.

The rearrangement uses TRBV6-4 and TRBJ2-2; D unresolved. The CDR3 consists of 13 residues. The germline CDR1 and CDR2 sequences are MRHNA and SNTAGT. Trimming took off 2 bases at V and 3 bases at J, with 4 bases between the two ends. This chain's CDR3 is CASSDGHTGELFF. Here the CDR3 DNA reads TGTGCCAGCAGTGACGGACACACCGGGGAGCTGTTTTTT.

The chain is built from TRBV11-3 and TRBJ2-3, with TRBD1 matching over 7 bases. The CDR3 length is 16 residues. After removal of 1 base from V and 2 bases from J, the junction contained 6 bases not matched to a gene. Germline-derived CDR1 and CDR2 are SGHNT and YENEEA. CDR3 nucleotide sequence: TGTGCCAGCAGCTTAGTAGTGAGGGGGCCCACAGATACGCAGTATTTT. Protein sequence: CASSLVVRGPTDTQYF.

The chain employs TRBV10-3 and TRBJ1-5, with TRBD1 as a possible D gene (5 bases). V was cut by 8 bases and J by 5 bases, with 10 bases left in between. Looked up from germline, CDR1 is ENHRY and CDR2 is SYGVKD. The CDR3 has 12 residues. The DNA for the CDR3 is TGTGCCATCGGGACTAACGATCAGCCCCAGCATTTT. As protein: CAIGTNDQPQHF.

This clone was detected once. The chain recombines TRBV5-1 with TRBJ2-3, with TRBD2 identical over 8 bases. This CDR3 has 13 residues. Germline assignment: CDR1 SGHRS and CDR2 YFSETQ. V shed 3 bases and J 6 bases; nucleotides not matched to a gene: 3. CDR3 DNA sequence: TGCGCCAGCAGCTGGCAGCGGGGGGATACGCAGTATTTT. It translates to CASSWQRGDTQYF.

The chain is built from TRBV5-4 and TRBJ2-3; the D gene could be TRBD1 or TRBD2 (5 bases each). V lost 2 bases and J 0 bases, leaving 10 bases between the germline ends. Per germline, CDR1 SGHNT and CDR2 YYREEE (reference sequence). The CDR3 has 15 residues. Here the CDR3 DNA reads TGTGCCAGCAGCTTACGGGGCGCGAGCACAGATACGCAGTATTTT. Amino acid sequence: CASSLRGASTDTQYF.